The 32 T cell receptor beta chains reported below all come from one sample, sequenced in a study of persistence of HIV-infected CD4 T cells (dated by TCRdb to the early 2020s). In the paper's terms, the treatment or condition label means: suppressive antiretroviral therapy. Lysates of CMV-infected fibroblasts at 10 ug/mL were used to stimulate the cells. Memory populations depleted of antigen-responding cells were obtained by sorting nonresponding CD40L-negative CD69-negative CD45RO-high memory CD4+ T cells. No antigens are known for them. TCRbeta repertoires were sequenced from genomic DNA with the immunoSEQ hsTCRB assay version 4 in survey mode. The table comes from immuneACCESS by way of TCRdb, which keeps in-frame sequences with V and J called. Part of the clones is missing from these tables; in studies checked, under half for an unresolved V gene and the rest for unknown reasons. Within this sample are tens of thousands of clones, with about 81% of them counted one time only. The leading ten clones occupy around 2.9% of the sample.

The specimen comprised CD4+ T cells sorted from PBMCs after roughly 20-hour stimulation, sampled from a patient who received antiretroviral therapy. This specimen's cell subset or site label, interpreted: CD40L-CD69- CD45RO-high memory CD4 T cells not responding to CMV lysate. These receptors were obtained from an adult man with HIV who was CMV-seropositive.

The V call is TRBV18, the J call TRBJ2-1; 10 bases are a match to TRBD1. Germline V CDR1 and CDR2: KGHSH, LQKENI. The CDR3 contains 15 residues. V lost 3 bases, J lost 6 bases, and 5 bases stayed unmatched. CDR3 coding DNA: TGTGCCAGCTCACCGGGACAGGGGTTTGGCAATGAGCAGTTCTTC. Translation: CASSPGQGFGNEQFF.

This chain links TRBV7-9 with TRBJ1-1, with a tentative D call TRBD1 (6 bases). Trimming removed 5 bases from V and 4 bases from J, with 20 bases in between. Germline lookup yields CDR1 SEHNR and CDR2 FQNEAQ (reference sequence). The CDR3 contains 16 residues. CDR3: CASSQGPGRFITEAFF. The CDR3 bases are TGTGCCAGCAGCCAGGGGCCAGGGCGATTTATCACTGAAGCTTTCTTT.

This clone came up a few times. The chain employs TRBV3-1 (or the pseudogene TRBV3-2) and TRBJ1-5; D is unresolved. The CDR3 totals 13 residues. V gave up 3 bases and J gave up 0 bases, with 3 bases separating them. The germline V gene encodes CDR1 LGHDT and CDR2 YNNKEL (reference sequence). CDR3 coding DNA: TGTGCCAGCAGCCAGAATAGCAATCAGCCCCAGCATTTT. It translates to CASSQNSNQPQHF.

This chain uses TRBV6-5 with TRBJ2-2; maybe TRBD2 (6 bases). V was trimmed by 7 bases and J by 1 base, leaving 10 bases between them. The CDR3 totals 14 residues. Germline V CDR1 and CDR2: MNHEY, SVGAGI. CDR3 in amino acids: CASTQGLNTGELFF. The CDR3 DNA reads TGTGCCAGCACCCAGGGACTGAACACCGGGGAGCTGTTTTTT.

This rearrangement joins TRBV30 to TRBJ1-4; 9 bases are a match to TRBD1. This CDR3 is built from 13 residues. V trimming: 3 bases; J trimming: 8 bases; junction bases outside the gene matches: 4. Germline loops: CDR1 GTSNPN, CDR2 SVGIG (reference sequence). Here the CDR3 reads CAWSRDREEKLFF. CDR3 bases: TGTGCCTGGAGCCGGGACAGGGAAGAAAAACTGTTTTTT. Full variable domain (missing parts from reference TRBV30 and TRBJ1-4): SQTIHQWPATLVQPVGSPLSLECTVEGTSNPNLYWYRQAAGRGLQLLFYSVGIGQISSEVPQNLSASRPQDRQFILSSKKLLLSDSGFYLCAWSRDREEKLFFGSGTQLSVL.

The V gene is TRBV7-2, the J gene TRBJ2-7, with no clear D. The CDR3 length is 13 residues. V shed 5 bases and J shed 3 bases, with 11 bases lying between them. Germline CDR1 and CDR2: SGHTA and FQGNSA. The chain's CDR3 is CASSPARSYEQYF. In DNA form, the CDR3 reads TGTGCCAGCAGCCCGGCGCGGAGCTACGAGCAGTACTTC.

This clone was counted a few times. The chain combines TRBV6-5 with TRBJ1-5; D remains unclear. In germline, CDR1 is MNHEY, CDR2 SVGAGI. This CDR3 spans 14 amino acids. Trimming removed 3 bases at V and 6 bases at J, with 12 bases between. Here the CDR3 reads CASSYHAGSQPQHF. The CDR3 DNA reads TGTGCCAGCAGTTATCACGCCGGGAGTCAGCCCCAGCATTTT.

This clone was found a few times. The rearrangement uses TRBV18 and TRBJ1-2, with 7 bases matching TRBD1. This CDR3 contains 14 residues. The germline V gene encodes CDR1 KGHSH and CDR2 LQKENI. Trimming took 2 bases from V and 4 from J; bases not matched to a gene: 4. The CDR3 spells CASSPEGAFYGYTF. The CDR3 coding sequence is TGTGCCAGCTCACCAGAGGGGGCTTTCTATGGCTACACCTTC. The variable domain in full, completed from reference TRBV18 and TRBJ1-2, reads NAGVMQNPRHLVRRRGQEARLRCSPMKGHSHVYWYRQLPEEGLKFMVYLQKENIIDESGMPKERFSAEFPKEGPSILRIQQVVRGDSAAYFCASSPEGAFYGYTFGSGTRLTVV.

This clone came up once. V gene TRBV4-3 combines with J gene TRBJ2-1; 14 bases are shared with TRBD2. Germline assignment: CDR1 LGHNA and CDR2 YSLEER. J was trimmed by 12 bases and V by 0 bases; bases with no gene match: 10. CDR3 length equals 17 residues. This CDR3 is CASSQDPTSGRALGQFF. CDR3 coding DNA: TGCGCCAGCAGCCAAGATCCGACTAGCGGGAGGGCTTTGGGGCAGTTCTTC.

The genes are TRBV6-2 or TRBV6-3 and TRBJ1-2; the match to TRBD1 covers 11 bases. Germline lookup yields CDR1 MNHEY and CDR2 SVGEGT. The CDR3 has 15 amino acids. After removal of 6 bases from V and 3 bases from J, the junction contained 6 bases not matched to a gene. CDR3 DNA: TGTGCCAGCAGCCGACCGGGACAGGGGGACTATGGCTACACCTTC. It translates to CASSRPGQGDYGYTF.

This chain links TRBV5-1 with TRBJ2-5; no clear D. CDR1 is SGHRS, CDR2 YFSETQ, per germline. V lost 1 base to trimming and J lost 3 bases, with 13 bases between them. This CDR3 contains 15 residues. The CDR3 nucleotides read TGCGCCAGCAGCTTGCTCAACACAAGGGAAGAGACCCAGTACTTC. Translated, it gives CASSLLNTREETQYF.

This chain links TRBV29-1 with TRBJ2-3; either TRBD1 or TRBD2 may supply D (5 bases each). This CDR3 is 14 amino acids long. Germline V gene data show CDR1 as SQVTM and CDR2 as ANQGSEA. Trimming took off 2 bases at V and 2 bases at J, with 11 bases between the two ends. The CDR3 DNA is TGCAGCGTTGAATCGGGGCGCTCCACAGATACGCAGTATTTT. This codes for CSVESGRSTDTQYF.

Worth noting for this clone: At one boundary the junction diverges from the germline segment, which might be a read error. The rearrangement links TRBV5-1 to TRBJ2-7; TRBD2 agrees at 14 bases. The CDR3 is made up of 14 amino acids. Germline lookup yields CDR1 SGHRS and CDR2 YFSETQ. The CDR3 spells CASSSISGTSGSYF. CDR3 sequence (DNA): TGCGCCAGCAGCTCTATTTCCGGGACTAGCGGGAGTTATTTC. Variable domain in full (rest from reference TRBV5-1 and TRBJ2-7): KAGVTQTPRYLIKTRGQQVTLSCSPISGHRSVSWYQQTPGQGLQFLFEYFSETQRNKGNFPGRFSGRQFSNSRSEMNVSTLELGDSALYLCASSSISGTSGSYFGPGTRLTVT.

This clone occurred once. The chain links TRBV7-6 to TRBJ2-2; D ambiguous. The CDR3 spans 15 residues. Trimming cost V 4 bases and J 4 bases, with 13 bases left between them. The germline V gene encodes CDR1 SGHVS and CDR2 FNYEAQ. The CDR3 protein is CASSSRVARTGELFF. CDR3 nucleotides: TGTGCCAGCAGCTCCCGAGTAGCTCGCACCGGGGAGCTGTTTTTT.

This chain links TRBV18 with TRBJ1-5; no reliable D call. This CDR3 contains 16 residues. Germline CDR1 KGHSH, CDR2 LQKENI. Trimming pared 0 bases from V and 7 bases from J, leaving 16 bases between. CDR3 region: CASSPPMGGGGQPQHF. CDR3 DNA sequence: TGTGCCAGCTCACCACCAATGGGAGGTGGCGGACAGCCCCAGCATTTT.

Regarding this clone: Distinct nucleotide sequences in the sample also encode this CDR3. V gene TRBV19 combines with J gene TRBJ2-7; the D gene is possibly TRBD1 (5 bases). Germline CDR1 and CDR2: LNHDA and SQIVND (reference sequence). CDR3 length: 12 amino acids. Trimming pared 4 bases from V and 3 bases from J, leaving 7 bases between. CDR3 in amino acids: CASSNQGYEQYF. The CDR3 DNA sequence: TGTGCCAGTAGTAACCAGGGCTACGAGCAGTACTTC. Combining the CDR3 with reference TRBV19 and TRBJ2-7 gives the whole variable domain DGGITQSPKYLFRKEGQNVTLSCEQNLNHDAMYWYRQDPGQGLRLIYYSQIVNDFQKGDIAEGYSVSREKKESFPLTVTSAQKNPTAFYLCASSNQGYEQYFGPGTRLTVT.

This chain uses TRBV6-5 with TRBJ1-1; 7 bases are a match to TRBD1. The CDR3 sequence is 15 residues long. The J segment lost 5 bases and the V segment lost 4 bases, leaving 10 bases of the junction unmatched. In germline, CDR1 is MNHEY, CDR2 SVGAGI. In DNA form, the CDR3 reads TGTGCCAGCAGTTCCCAAGACAGGGCAAGGACTGAAGCTTTCTTT. Its translation is CASSSQDRARTEAFF.

This chain joins TRBV7-9 and TRBJ1-4; D is unclear. CDR3 length equals 13 residues. Trimming took 1 base from V and 12 from J, leaving 12 bases between them. Germline V CDR1 and CDR2: SEHNR, FQNEAQ (reference sequence). The chain's CDR3 is CASSLDSAIELFF. The DNA for the CDR3 is TGTGCCAGCAGCTTAGATTCTGCGATAGAACTGTTTTTT. Looking up the rest from reference TRBV7-9 and TRBJ1-4 gives the full variable domain: DTGVSQNPRHKITKRGQNVTFRCDPISEHNRLYWYRQTLGQGPEFLTYFQNEAQLEKSRLLSDRFSAERPKGSFSTLEIQRTEQGDSAMYLCASSLDSAIELFFGSGTQLSVL.

This chain connects TRBV5-1 to TRBJ2-6; the D is unclear. The CDR3 totals 14 residues. V was shortened by 5 bases and J by 0 bases, with 6 bases between the two germline ends. Germline assignment: CDR1 SGHRS and CDR2 YFSETQ. This CDR3 reads CASRQSSGANVLTF. CDR3 DNA: TGCGCCAGCAGACAGTCCTCTGGGGCCAACGTCCTGACTTTC.

This clone has only one observation. The chain carries TRBV30 and TRBJ2-2; D may correspond to TRBD1 or TRBD2 (5 bases each). With 1 base removed from V and 6 bases from J, the gap between germline ends came to 15 bases. Germline V gene data show CDR1 as GTSNPN and CDR2 as SVGIG (reference sequence). This CDR3 is 15 amino acids long. CDR3: CAWSERGSASGELFF. The DNA for the CDR3 is TGTGCCTGGAGTGAAAGGGGTAGCGCCTCCGGGGAGCTGTTTTTT.

This chain links TRBV4-1 with TRBJ2-2; 7 positions match TRBD1. CDR3 size: 17 residues. Germline assignment: CDR1 MGHRA and CDR2 YSYEKL. V dropped 4 bases and J dropped 2; count of bases not matched to a gene: 10. CDR3 coding DNA: TGCGCCAGCAGCCCCCGGGTCGGGACAGCTAACACCGGGGAGCTGTTTTTT. Its protein product is CASSPRVGTANTGELFF.

The chain combines TRBV19 with TRBJ2-1; 10 bases match TRBD2. Germline V CDR1 and CDR2: LNHDA, SQIVND (reference sequence). V lost 8 bases to trimming and J lost 9 bases; unmatched junction nucleotides: 7. The CDR3 is 13 residues long. This chain's CDR3 is CASWASGRGEQFF. The DNA of the CDR3 is TGTGCCAGTTGGGCTAGCGGGAGAGGTGAGCAGTTCTTC.

The genes are TRBV19 and TRBJ1-1; no firm D call. The V gene's germline CDR1 is LNHDA and CDR2 SQIVND (reference sequence). V dropped 3 bases and J dropped 8 bases, with 19 bases sitting between them. This CDR3 is built from 15 residues. CDR3 loop: CASSMFGGESREAFF. The CDR3, as DNA: TGTGCCAGTAGTATGTTCGGCGGGGAATCCAGGGAAGCTTTCTTT.

V gene TRBV4-1 combines with J gene TRBJ2-3, with D tentatively TRBD1 or TRBD2 (5 bases each). This CDR3 is built from 16 residues. Trimming removed 4 bases from V and 6 bases from J, with 20 bases in between. Per the germline V gene, CDR1 is MGHRA and CDR2 is YSYEKL. The CDR3 region is CASSRGPGAIVDTQYF. The CDR3 DNA follows: TGCGCCAGCAGCCGAGGCCCCGGGGCTATAGTCGATACGCAGTATTTT.

The V gene is TRBV30, the J gene TRBJ1-2, with D perhaps matching TRBD1 (6 bases). V was pared by 4 bases and J by 5 bases, with 20 bases between. CDR3 size: 15 residues. Germline V gene data show CDR1 as GTSNPN and CDR2 as SVGIG (reference sequence). For the CDR3, the DNA is TGTGCCTGGATTAAACAGGGCCCCGCCTGGTATGGCTACACCTTC. It yields the protein CAWIKQGPAWYGYTF.

This clone was seen just once. This chain uses TRBV4-3 with TRBJ1-6; no clear D. Per the germline V gene, CDR1 is LGHNA and CDR2 is YSLEER. The CDR3 has 12 amino acids. Trimming pared 0 bases from V and 10 bases from J, leaving 4 bases between. CDR3 loop: CASSQDSSPLHF. DNA of the CDR3: TGCGCCAGCAGCCAAGATAGCTCACCCCTCCACTTT.

Notes on this clone: Compared with germline, one end of the junction differs, possibly owing to a read error. The chain couples TRBV7-8 to TRBJ2-6; possibly TRBD1 or TRBD2 for D (5 bases each). The CDR3 runs to 16 residues. The germline CDR1 and CDR2 sequences are SGHVS and FQNEAQ. CDR3 sequence reads: CASSLAGGSGANVLTF. The CDR3 DNA is TGTGCCAGCAGCCTAGCTGGGGGATCTGGGGCCAACGTCCTGACTTTC.

The V call is TRBV18, the J call TRBJ2-7; D is uncertain. The V end lost 5 bases, the J end lost 9 bases, and 17 bases lay between the germline ends. The CDR3 runs 13 residues. The germline gives CDR1 KGHSH, CDR2 LQKENI. CDR3 DNA sequence: TGTGCCAGCTCAACCCAGGAAGGATCGATGCAGTACTTC. Amino acid sequence: CASSTQEGSMQYF.

J is TRBJ1-5 and V is TRBV19, with 7 bases that match TRBD1. Germline assignment: CDR1 LNHDA and CDR2 SQIVND (reference sequence). The CDR3 consists of 16 residues. Trimming removed 2 bases from V and 3 bases from J; junction bases left unmatched: 7. CDR3 sequence reads: CASSIPNRGVNQPQHF. CDR3 in DNA: TGTGCCAGTAGTATACCTAACAGGGGCGTCAATCAGCCCCAGCATTTT.

The CDR3 sequence is CAWSEPNYGYTF. CDR3 nucleotide sequence: TGTGCCTGGAGTGAGCCTAACTATGGCTACACCTTC. The chain has TRBV30 and TRBJ1-2; D is unresolved. The CDR3 is 12 amino acids. Trimming pared 1 base from V and 0 bases from J, leaving 3 bases between. Germline V gene sequence: CDR1 GTSNPN, CDR2 SVGIG (reference sequence).

V is TRBV30 and J is TRBJ1-3; unclear D gene. CDR1 GTSNPN and CDR2 SVGIG come from the germline V gene (reference sequence). V was shortened by 4 bases and J by 3 bases, with 13 bases between the two germline ends. The CDR3 totals 14 residues. The CDR3 coding sequence is TGTGCCTGGACCTGGCCCATCGGTGGAAACACCATATATTTT. This gives the protein CAWTWPIGGNTIYF.

V gene TRBV10-3 combines with J gene TRBJ2-3; unclear D gene. The germline V gene has CDR1 ENHRY and CDR2 SYGVKD. With 5 bases removed from V and 0 bases from J, the gap between germline ends came to 9 bases. This CDR3 spans 14 amino acids. CDR3 nucleotide sequence: TGTGCCATCAGTTTCAGCACTAGCACAGATACGCAGTATTTT. Residues: CAISFSTSTDTQYF.